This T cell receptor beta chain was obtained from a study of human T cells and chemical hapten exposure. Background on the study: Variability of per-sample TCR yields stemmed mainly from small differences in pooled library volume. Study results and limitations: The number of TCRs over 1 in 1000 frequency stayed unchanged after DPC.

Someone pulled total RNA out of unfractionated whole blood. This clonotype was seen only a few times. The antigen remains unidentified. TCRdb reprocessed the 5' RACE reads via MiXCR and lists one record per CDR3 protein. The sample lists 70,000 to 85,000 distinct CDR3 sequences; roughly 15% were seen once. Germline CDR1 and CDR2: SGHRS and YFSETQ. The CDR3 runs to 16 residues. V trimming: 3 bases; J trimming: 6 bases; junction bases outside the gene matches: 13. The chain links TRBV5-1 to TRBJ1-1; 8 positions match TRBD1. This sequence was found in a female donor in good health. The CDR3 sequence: CASSWTTGEGRAEAFF. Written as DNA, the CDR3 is TGCGCCAGCAGCTGGACGACAGGGGAAGGAAGGGCTGAAGCTTTCTTT.